This TCR beta chain appears in the sequencing data of a study of control samples from healthy donors and cancer patients. Clones were read by immunoSEQ multiplex PCR, and TCRdb kept only the in-frame ones, dropping some. The sample lists 75,000 to 90,000 clones, about 89% occurring once. The germline gives CDR1 SGHTA, CDR2 FQGNSA. The V end lost 3 bases, the J end lost 3 bases, and 14 bases lay between the germline ends. The CDR3 is made up of 15 amino acids. Source material: blood. V is TRBV7-2 and J is TRBJ1-2; D perhaps matches TRBD1 (5 bases). The clonotype comes from a man in his thirties or forties in good health. The CDR3 coding sequence is TGTGCCAGCAGCTTGTCTGGGGGGGGATACTATGGCTACACCTTC. Encoded protein: CASSLSGGGYYGYTF. Together with reference TRBV7-2 and TRBJ1-2, the CDR3 gives the full variable domain: GAGVSQSPSNKVTEKGKDVELRCDPISGHTALYWYRQSLGQGLEFLIYFQGNSAPDKSGLPSDRFSAERTGGSVSTLTIQRTQQEDSAVYLCASSLSGGGYYGYTFGSGTRLTVV.